What follows is one T cell receptor (beta chain) and its context. The source of the sample is a study of shared clonotypes between healthy human individuals. Deep-level settings were used for running the assay. In the original workflow: As immunoSEQ supplied junction-only sequences (without quality scores), filtering differed. TCRdb's copy holds only in-frame clones and misses some; the assay was immunoSEQ multiplex PCR. V and J calls plus clone size are reproduced from that table; the DNA served to infer D and trimming. There are roughly 510,000 clones in the sample; roughly 85% occur only once, and under 15% lies in the top ten. Trimming took off 1 base at V and 7 bases at J, with 10 bases between the two ends. The CDR3 consists of 13 residues. Germline CDR1 is SGHAT and CDR2 is FQNNGV.

The gene calls are TRBV11-2 and TRBJ1-1; D perhaps matches TRBD1 (5 bases). This sequence was found in a woman aged 40-49 years in good health. Some clones in this sample may be carry-over from other donors' samples. Sequenced material: PBMCs. This CDR3 is CASSLVVDSEAFF. The CDR3 nucleotides are TGTGCCAGCAGCTTAGTTGTTGACAGTGAAGCTTTCTTT.